These 9 T cell receptor beta chains were sequenced from one sample in a study of regulatory T cells in long-lasting Graves disease. Sequencing libraries for TCR beta were prepared with iRepertoire HTBI primers and Arm-PCR of CDR3 regions. TCRdb analysed the multiplex PCR reads with MiXCR anew, one entry per CDR3 protein. The sample consists of about 520,000 distinct CDR3 sequences, around 11% of them appearing once. Time point meaning: newly diagnosed GD, antithyroid drugs for less than 3 months. There was RNA extracted from PBMCs, and the TCR library was made from it. A further study also used this sample, focusing on T cells in Graves' hyperthyroidism and ophthalmopathy.

Sequenced here: peripheral blood mononuclear cells (PBMCs), sampled at new diagnosis, from a patient treated with antithyroid drugs. Source of these receptors: a woman aged 25 to 45 with Graves disease.

This clonotype was observed at least ten times. The chain has TRBV2 and TRBJ1-4; 7 bases are a match to TRBD1. In germline, CDR1 is SNHLY, CDR2 FYNNEI. V trimming: 6 bases; J trimming: 8 bases; junction bases outside the gene matches: 9. The CDR3 length is 14 residues. CDR3 protein: CASSDGTAQEKLFF. CDR3 DNA sequence: TGTGCCAGCAGCGACGGGACAGCCCAGGAAAAACTGTTTTTT.

In its sample, this clonotype was seen many times. The genes are TRBV11-2 and TRBJ1-4; D is uncertain. Germline V gives CDR1 SGHAT, CDR2 FQNNGV. V lost 4 bases, J lost 8 bases, and 8 bases lay in between. The CDR3 runs to 12 residues. CDR3 nucleotide sequence: TGTGCCAGCAGCTACCGGTGGGAAAAACTGTTTTTT. As protein: CASSYRWEKLFF.

The CDR3 protein is CSARDHSSDRSSYEQYF. CDR3 DNA sequence: TGCAGTGCTAGAGACCATTCGTCAGACAGGAGCTCCTACGAGCAGTACTTC. This chain connects TRBV20-1 to TRBJ2-7; a weak D match, TRBD1 (6 bases). The CDR3 contains 17 residues. Germline V CDR1 and CDR2: DFQATT, SNEGSKA (reference sequence). V lost 0 bases and J 0 bases, leaving 18 bases between the germline ends.

In this sample, this clonotype turned up many times. The chain carries TRBV2 and TRBJ2-1; 9 nucleotides agree with TRBD2. V lost 1 base to trimming and J lost 6 bases; unmatched junction nucleotides: 4. CDR3 size: 15 residues. Germline lookup yields CDR1 SNHLY and CDR2 FYNNEI. The CDR3, as DNA: TGTGCCAGCAGTGAAGGGACTAGCGAGATCAATGAGCAGTTCTTC. The encoded protein is CASSEGTSEINEQFF.

CDR3 coding DNA: TGTGCCAGCAGTGCCCGACAGGGCGCCAGGTACACTGAAGCTTTCTTT. Protein product: CASSARQGARYTEAFF. The chain recombines TRBV28 with TRBJ1-1; 7 bases are a match to TRBD1. Trimming at V came to 5 bases and at J to 3 bases, leaving 12 bases not matched to a gene. The V gene's germline CDR1 is MDHEN and CDR2 SYDVKM. The CDR3 covers 16 residues.

This clonotype was observed at least ten times. The V call is TRBV19, the J call TRBJ1-4; no reliable D call. There are 16 residues in the CDR3. Germline V gene lookup returns CDR1 LNHDA and CDR2 SQIVND (reference sequence). V lost 3 bases, J lost 2 bases, and 13 bases lay in between. The CDR3 here is CASSILRAGTNEKLFF. CDR3 nucleotides: TGTGCCAGTAGTATTTTAAGGGCTGGCACTAATGAAAAACTGTTTTTT.

This clonotype was observed at least ten times. J is TRBJ1-2 and V is TRBV11-2; D is uncertain. Trimming stripped 3 bases from V and 6 bases from J, with 14 bases between. From germline, CDR1 is SGHAT and CDR2 FQNNGV. This CDR3 comprises 14 residues. The CDR3 bases are TGTGCCAGCAGCTTTGGACGGTATCCCGATGGCTACACCTTC. The encoded protein is CASSFGRYPDGYTF.

This clonotype has at least ten counts. The chain links TRBV28 to TRBJ1-1; D gene unclear. The V end lost 3 bases, the J end lost 5 bases, and 13 bases lay between the germline ends. CDR3 size: 14 residues. Germline CDR1 MDHEN, CDR2 SYDVKM. CDR3 loop: CASSFGWEGTEAFF. The DNA for the CDR3 is TGTGCCAGCAGTTTCGGGTGGGAGGGTACTGAAGCTTTCTTT.

In this sample, this clonotype turned up many times. The chain is built from TRBV7-9 and TRBJ1-1; D not certain. The CDR3 covers 13 residues. Germline CDR1 and CDR2: SEHNR and FQNEAQ (reference sequence). V lost 4 bases and J lost 5, with 11 bases in between. The CDR3 region has the DNA TGTGCCAGCAGCTCCCTCTGGCGTACTGAAGCTTTCTTT. It translates to CASSSLWRTEAFF.